The next 28 T cell receptor beta chains were all read from a single sample in a study of cytomegalovirus exposure and HLA in healthy donors. In the PCR, 60 Vbeta and 13 Jbeta primers were used. Profiled with immunoSEQ multiplex PCR; TCRdb holds only in-frame clones, not every one. The sample lists over 200,000 clones; just under 85% were seen once. The sequenced sample was PBMCs. The receptors stem from a woman aged 40 to 50 in good health and CMV-seronegative.

In its sample, this clone was seen once. This chain links TRBV6-6 with TRBJ1-6; weak D call: TRBD1 (5 bases). Germline V lookup: CDR1 MNHNY, CDR2 SVGAGI (reference sequence). The germline V and J ends were trimmed by 3 bases and 7 bases, with 16 bases remaining between them. CDR3 length equals 16 residues. The CDR3 loop reads CASSYYRAGPNSPLHF. The DNA for the CDR3 is TGTGCCAGCAGTTATTATCGGGCAGGGCCAAATTCACCCCTCCACTTT.

This clone appeared once. This chain connects TRBV28 to TRBJ1-6; perhaps TRBD1 as D (5 bases). Germline values: CDR1 MDHEN, CDR2 SYDVKM. Trimming left V 11 bases short and J 3 bases short, with 11 bases between. The CDR3 is 13 residues long. CDR3 amino acids: CAAGGIYNSPLHF. The CDR3 DNA sequence: TGTGCCGCTGGGGGGATCTATAATTCACCCCTCCACTTT.

The chain uses TRBV19 and TRBJ2-2; 15 bases fit TRBD2. J lost 5 bases, V lost 5 bases, and 12 bases had no gene match. In germline, CDR1 is LNHDA, CDR2 SQIVND (reference sequence). This CDR3 region has 19 residues. The CDR3 reads CASSHPGLAGGLGTGELFF. In DNA, the CDR3 is TGTGCCAGTAGTCACCCGGGACTAGCGGGGGGCCTGGGAACCGGGGAGCTGTTTTTT.

The chain joins TRBV4-2 to TRBJ1-2; D gene ambiguous. Trimming cost V 4 bases and J 8 bases, with 14 bases left between them. The CDR3 covers 13 residues. Germline CDR1 reads LGHNA; CDR2 reads YNFKEQ. Written as DNA, the CDR3 is TGTGCCAGCAGCCCCCTAGAAGGTGAGGGCTACACCTTC. Protein product: CASSPLEGEGYTF.

The J gene is TRBJ1-1, the V gene TRBV7-9, with TRBD1 matching over 8 bases. The CDR3 covers 17 residues. The germline CDR1 and CDR2 sequences are SEHNR and FQNEAQ (reference sequence). Trimming took 5 bases from V and 7 from J; bases not matched to a gene: 18. The CDR3 is CASSPKGTQGGVSEAFF. The DNA of the CDR3 is TGTGCCAGCAGCCCAAAGGGGACACAGGGGGGGGTGAGTGAAGCTTTCTTT.

V is TRBV10-1 and J is TRBJ2-2; tentatively, D is TRBD1 (5 bases). This CDR3 comprises 20 residues. Germline V gene data show CDR1 as WNHNN and CDR2 as SYGVQD (reference sequence). Trimming cost V 0 bases and J 6 bases, with 26 bases left between them. CDR3 in DNA: TGCGCCAGCAGTGAGTCGGGTCGGGCTACGAAGGGGTCGATAGCCGGGGAGCTGTTTTTT. It is translated as CASSESGRATKGSIAGELFF.

The chain joins TRBV6-5 to TRBJ1-4; 7 nucleotides match TRBD1. V dropped 5 bases and J dropped 2; count of bases not matched to a gene: 5. The germline CDR1 and CDR2 sequences are MNHEY and SVGAGI. This CDR3 is built from 15 residues. The CDR3 reads CASSTGQMTNEKLFF. DNA for the CDR3: TGTGCCAGCAGTACGGGACAGATGACTAATGAAAAACTGTTTTTT.

This clone was picked up a small number of times. The CDR3 DNA sequence: TGTGCCAGCAGCTTAAACTCAGGCTCCTATGGCTACACCTTC. It yields the protein CASSLNSGSYGYTF. The rearrangement uses TRBV7-2 and TRBJ1-2; D is ambiguous. The CDR3 has 14 residues. Trimming left V 2 bases short and J 4 bases short, with 11 bases between. CDR1 is SGHTA and CDR2 is FQGNSA in the germline V gene.

V usage is TRBV6-1 and J usage is TRBJ1-3, with D uncertain. Germline CDR1 MNHNS, CDR2 SASEGT. The CDR3 is 17 amino acids. V was cut by 2 bases and J by 0 bases, with 14 bases left in between. CDR3 sequence reads: CASSETTSLNSGNTIYF. CDR3 DNA sequence: TGTGCCAGCAGTGAAACAACCAGTCTCAACTCTGGAAACACCATATATTTT.

This chain connects TRBV5-4 to TRBJ2-3; 8 bases are a match to TRBD2. This CDR3 region has 16 residues. The J segment lost 1 base and the V segment lost 1 base, leaving 5 bases of the junction unmatched. In germline, CDR1 is SGHNT, CDR2 YYREEE (reference sequence). The CDR3 region is CASSLWGGLGTDTQYF. In DNA form, the CDR3 reads TGTGCCAGCAGCTTGTGGGGGGGACTAGGCACAGATACGCAGTATTTT.

V is TRBV10-2 and J is TRBJ2-3; 8 bases are a match to TRBD2. V dropped 9 bases and J dropped 2; count of bases not matched to a gene: 7. The CDR3 has 14 amino acids. Germline V lookup: CDR1 WSHSY, CDR2 SAAADI. Here the CDR3 DNA reads TGCGCCAGGGGGAGCGGGGGAGCCACAGATACGCAGTATTTT. This gives the protein CARGSGGATDTQYF.

The V and J genes are TRBV28 and TRBJ2-1; TRBD2 agrees at 10 bases. V lost 4 bases, J lost 6 bases, and 6 bases stayed unmatched. The CDR3 covers 15 residues. Per germline, CDR1 MDHEN and CDR2 SYDVKM. For the CDR3, the DNA is TGTGCCAGCAGTTCAGCGGGGGGGCGGTTCAATGAGCAGTTCTTC. Translating gives CASSSAGGRFNEQFF.

The chain joins TRBV13 to TRBJ1-1, with D tentatively TRBD1 (5 bases). The CDR3 is 15 residues long. Germline CDR1 PRHDT, CDR2 FYEKMQ (reference sequence). V lost 5 bases to trimming and J lost 0 bases, with 13 bases between them. The CDR3 protein is CASSPGGGLNTEAFF. Written as DNA, the CDR3 is TGTGCCAGCAGCCCTGGGGGGGGTTTGAACACTGAAGCTTTCTTT.

The chain recombines TRBV4-3 with TRBJ2-1, with 9 nucleotides matching TRBD1. The CDR3 has 15 amino acids. The germline V gene has CDR1 LGHNA and CDR2 YSLEER. V shed 4 bases and J 6 bases; nucleotides not matched to a gene: 7. In DNA form, the CDR3 reads TGCGCCAGCAGCCGGTACCGGGACAGGGTCAATGAGCAGTTCTTC. As protein: CASSRYRDRVNEQFF.

The V call is TRBV10-2, the J call TRBJ2-5; 9 bases line up with TRBD2. V lost 7 bases and J lost 1; bases outside the gene matches: 7. The CDR3 consists of 15 residues. Germline-derived CDR1 and CDR2 are WSHSY and SAAADI. CDR3 protein: CASTGTSSPQETQYF. The CDR3 DNA sequence: TGCGCCAGCACCGGGACTAGCTCCCCCCAAGAGACCCAGTACTTC.

V is TRBV28 and J is TRBJ2-1; D possibly corresponds to TRBD1 (5 bases). This CDR3 contains 13 residues. V lost 5 bases, J lost 8 bases, and 13 bases lay in between. Germline V gives CDR1 MDHEN, CDR2 SYDVKM. The CDR3 loop is CASSDKQVDEQFF. The CDR3 DNA reads TGTGCCAGCAGTGACAAACAGGTGGATGAGCAGTTCTTC.

The CDR3 coding sequence is TGTGCCAGCAGGGCCCTGAACTATGGCTACACCTTC. The encoded protein is CASRALNYGYTF. The genes are TRBV6-5 and TRBJ1-2; D gene uncertain. The germline V and J ends were trimmed by 6 bases and 2 bases, with 7 bases remaining between them. In germline, CDR1 is MNHEY, CDR2 SVGAGI. The CDR3 totals 12 residues.

The rearrangement joins TRBV9 to TRBJ2-2, with 7 nucleotides matching TRBD1. The CDR3 is 15 amino acids. Germline V CDR1 and CDR2: SGDLS, YYNGEE. The J segment lost 1 base and the V segment lost 4 bases, leaving 4 bases of the junction unmatched. The CDR3 here is CASSPGTVNTGELFF. Written as DNA, the CDR3 is TGTGCCAGCAGCCCCGGGACAGTGAACACCGGGGAGCTGTTTTTT.

This clone was picked up a small number of times. The J gene is TRBJ1-1, the V gene TRBV14; 7 nucleotides line up with TRBD1. Germline CDR1 is SGHDN and CDR2 is FVKESK. The CDR3 spans 14 residues. With V trimmed by 0 bases and J by 7 bases, 5 bases remained unmatched. CDR3 sequence reads: CASSQDYRGLEAFF. CDR3 nucleotides: TGTGCCAGCAGCCAAGATTACAGGGGACTTGAAGCTTTCTTT. Based on the CDR3 plus reference TRBV14 and TRBJ1-1, the full variable domain is EAGVTQFPSHSVIEKGQTVTLRCDPISGHDNLYWYRRVMGKEIKFLLHFVKESKQDESGMPNNRFLAERTGGTYSTLKVQPAELEDSGVYFCASSQDYRGLEAFFGQGTRLTVV.

The V and J genes are TRBV11-2 and TRBJ2-7; D gene unclear. CDR3 length: 15 amino acids. Germline-derived CDR1 and CDR2 are SGHAT and FQNNGV. Trimming removed 7 bases from V and 3 bases from J, with 19 bases in between. In DNA, the CDR3 is TGTGCCAGCACCTTGGCTAGGTCCGGCGGCTACGAGCAGTACTTC. Encoded protein: CASTLARSGGYEQYF. Full variable domain (rest looked up from reference TRBV11-2 and TRBJ2-7): EAGVAQSPRYKIIEKRQSVAFWCNPISGHATLYWYQQILGQGPKLLIQFQNNGVVDDSQLPKDRFSAERLKGVDSTLKIQPAKLEDSAVYLCASTLARSGGYEQYFGPGTRLTVT.

V and J are TRBV5-5 and TRBJ1-4; D might be TRBD1 (5 bases). The germline CDR1 and CDR2 sequences are SGHKS and YYEKEE (reference sequence). This CDR3 comprises 15 residues. The V end lost 2 bases, the J end lost 6 bases, and 14 bases lay between the germline ends. CDR3 nucleotide sequence: TGTGCCAGCAGCTTACATCAACAGGACCATGAAAAACTGTTTTTT. Its translation: CASSLHQQDHEKLFF. Combining the CDR3 with reference TRBV5-5 and TRBJ1-4 gives the whole variable domain DAGVTQSPTHLIKTRGQQVTLRCSPISGHKSVSWYQQVLGQGPQFIFQYYEKEERGRGNFPDRFSARQFPNYSSELNVNALLLGDSALYLCASSLHQQDHEKLFFGSGTQLSVL.

To note about this clone: The same CDR3 arises from other DNA sequences in this sample as well. This chain connects TRBV30 to TRBJ2-3; 8 positions match TRBD1. The CDR3 sequence is 12 residues long. The germline V gene has CDR1 GTSNPN and CDR2 SVGIG (reference sequence). The V segment lost 2 bases and the J segment 6 bases; nucleotides outside the gene matches: 1. The CDR3 DNA is TGTGCCTGGAGTACAGGGGGGGATACGCAGTATTTT. Protein sequence: CAWSTGGDTQYF.

This clone appeared a single time. This chain uses TRBV6-5 with TRBJ2-1, with a weak D call TRBD1 (6 bases). This CDR3 is built from 14 residues. The V gene's germline CDR1 is MNHEY and CDR2 SVGAGI. Trimming shortened V by 2 bases and J by 7 bases, and 12 bases separated the two germline ends. The CDR3 sequence is CASSYTQGTNEQFF. For the CDR3, the DNA is TGTGCCAGCAGTTACACTCAGGGGACAAATGAGCAGTTCTTC.

This chain uses TRBV19 with TRBJ1-5; D might be TRBD1 (6 bases). CDR3 length equals 15 residues. Trimming shortened V by 4 bases and J by 0 bases, and 10 bases separated the two germline ends. Germline V gene data show CDR1 as LNHDA and CDR2 as SQIVND (reference sequence). CDR3 nucleotides: TGTGCCAGTAGTACATACAGGGATAGCAATCAGCCCCAGCATTTT. Residues: CASSTYRDSNQPQHF.

This rearrangement joins TRBV28 to TRBJ2-6; TRBD1 is a possible D gene (5 bases). Germline V gene data show CDR1 as MDHEN and CDR2 as SYDVKM. The germline V and J ends were trimmed by 5 bases and 2 bases, with 10 bases remaining between them. The CDR3 consists of 15 residues. The CDR3 DNA reads TGTGCCAGCAGTCCCTTGGACACTGGGGCCAACGTCCTGACTTTC. Translated: CASSPLDTGANVLTF.

CDR3: CASSLIRQQETQYF. Written as DNA, the CDR3 is TGTGCCAGCAGCCTCATACGACAGCAAGAGACCCAGTACTTC. The chain couples TRBV5-6 to TRBJ2-5; tentative D call: TRBD1 (5 bases). This CDR3 has 14 residues. V was cut by 4 bases and J by 2 bases, with 12 bases left in between. In germline, CDR1 is SGHDT, CDR2 YYEEEE.

This chain links TRBV19 with TRBJ1-1, with D possibly TRBD1 on 5 matching bases. The CDR3 has 16 amino acids. The germline CDR1 and CDR2 sequences are LNHDA and SQIVND (reference sequence). Trimming cost V 3 bases and J 4 bases, with 18 bases left between them. The CDR3 protein is CASSIAGPSVGTEAFF. CDR3 in DNA: TGTGCCAGTAGTATTGCGGGACCTTCTGTTGGCACTGAAGCTTTCTTT.

The chain couples TRBV29-1 to TRBJ1-1; maybe TRBD1 (5 bases). Trimming removed 4 bases at V and 7 bases at J, with 25 bases between. The CDR3 runs 16 residues. CDR1 is SQVTM, CDR2 ANQGSEA, per germline. The CDR3 spells CSVGAGFDFSPLEAFF. CDR3 DNA sequence: TGCAGCGTTGGGGCAGGGTTTGATTTTTCCCCCCTTGAAGCTTTCTTT. Drawing the rest from reference TRBV29-1 and TRBJ1-1, the complete variable domain is SAVISQKPSRDICQRGTSLTIQCQVDSQVTMMFWYRQQPGQSLTLIATANQGSEATYESGFVIDKFPISRPNLTFSTLTVSNMSPEDSSIYLCSVGAGFDFSPLEAFFGQGTRLTVV.